This TCR beta chain was obtained from a study of spatial heterogeneity in lung cancer. TCRdb fed the 5' RACE reads into MiXCR, producing one record per CDR3 protein. The sample includes roughly 120,000 distinct CDR3 sequences, 12% seen only once; the top ten take 15% to 20%. CDR3 length equals 16 residues. CDR1 and CDR2 from the germline V gene are MDHEN and SYDVKM. The V end lost 5 bases, the J end lost 3 bases, and 17 bases lay between the germline ends. This clonotype was seen more than once but under ten times. Time point in this sample: blood at routine non-recurrence follow-up after resection. Without sorting, whole RNA was sequenced from tumor, nontumor lung or frozen PBMC.

The sequences come from PBMCs, collected at follow-up. This receptor was identified in a male donor with early-stage non-small cell lung cancer. The chain employs TRBV28 and TRBJ2-1, with D possibly being TRBD2 (6 bases). The CDR3: CASSLPPGLVYNEQFF. In DNA, the CDR3 is TGTGCCAGCAGTCTCCCTCCGGGACTTGTCTACAATGAGCAGTTCTTC.